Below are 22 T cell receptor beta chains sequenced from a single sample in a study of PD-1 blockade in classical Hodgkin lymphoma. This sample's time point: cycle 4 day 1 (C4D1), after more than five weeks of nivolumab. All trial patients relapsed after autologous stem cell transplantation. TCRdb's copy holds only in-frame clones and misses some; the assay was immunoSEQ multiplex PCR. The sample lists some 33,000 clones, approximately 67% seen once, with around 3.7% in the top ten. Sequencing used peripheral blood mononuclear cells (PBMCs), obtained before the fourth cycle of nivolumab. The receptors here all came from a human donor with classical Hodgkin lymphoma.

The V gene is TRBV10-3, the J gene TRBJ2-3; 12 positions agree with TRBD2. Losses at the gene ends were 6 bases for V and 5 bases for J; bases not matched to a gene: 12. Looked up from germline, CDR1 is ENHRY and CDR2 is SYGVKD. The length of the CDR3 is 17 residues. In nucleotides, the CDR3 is TGTGCCATCAGCACAACCCCTAGCGGGAGGGCGGGAGATACGCAGTATTTT. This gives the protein CAISTTPSGRAGDTQYF.

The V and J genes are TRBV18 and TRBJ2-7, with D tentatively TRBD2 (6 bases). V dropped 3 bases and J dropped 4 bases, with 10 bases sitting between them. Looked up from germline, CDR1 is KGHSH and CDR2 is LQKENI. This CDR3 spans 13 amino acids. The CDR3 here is CASSPEEGYEQYF. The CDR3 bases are TGTGCCAGCTCACCTGAGGAGGGGTACGAGCAGTACTTC.

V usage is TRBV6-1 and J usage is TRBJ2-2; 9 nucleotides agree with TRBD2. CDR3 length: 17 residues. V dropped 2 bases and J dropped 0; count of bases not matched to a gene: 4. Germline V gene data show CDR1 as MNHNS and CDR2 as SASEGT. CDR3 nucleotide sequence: TGTGCCAGCAGTGAAATAGCGGGGGCCTCGAACACCGGGGAGCTGTTTTTT. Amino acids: CASSEIAGASNTGELFF.

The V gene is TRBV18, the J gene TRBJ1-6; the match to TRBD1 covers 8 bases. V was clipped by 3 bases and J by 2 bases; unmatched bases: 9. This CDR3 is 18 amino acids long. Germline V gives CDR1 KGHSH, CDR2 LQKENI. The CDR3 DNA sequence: TGTGCCAGCTCACCTCGGACAGGGCGCCGTGCCTATAATTCACCCCTCCACTTT. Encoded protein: CASSPRTGRRAYNSPLHF.

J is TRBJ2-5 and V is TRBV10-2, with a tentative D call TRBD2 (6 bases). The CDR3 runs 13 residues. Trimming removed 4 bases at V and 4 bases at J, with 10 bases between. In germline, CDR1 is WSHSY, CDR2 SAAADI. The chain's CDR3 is CASSGRDRETQYF. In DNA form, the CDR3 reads TGCGCCAGCAGTGGGAGGGATCGAGAGACCCAGTACTTC.

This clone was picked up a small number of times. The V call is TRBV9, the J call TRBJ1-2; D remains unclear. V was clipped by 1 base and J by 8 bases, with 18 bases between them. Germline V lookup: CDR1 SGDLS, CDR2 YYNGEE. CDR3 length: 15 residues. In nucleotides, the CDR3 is TGTGCCAGCAGCGTATTGATCCGGGGAGTTCGAGGCTACACCTTC. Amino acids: CASSVLIRGVRGYTF.

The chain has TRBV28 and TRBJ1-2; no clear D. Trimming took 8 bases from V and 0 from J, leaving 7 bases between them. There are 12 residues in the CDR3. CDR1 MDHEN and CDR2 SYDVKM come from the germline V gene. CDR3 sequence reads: CASGPPNYGYTF. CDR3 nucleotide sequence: TGTGCCAGCGGGCCTCCTAACTATGGCTACACCTTC.

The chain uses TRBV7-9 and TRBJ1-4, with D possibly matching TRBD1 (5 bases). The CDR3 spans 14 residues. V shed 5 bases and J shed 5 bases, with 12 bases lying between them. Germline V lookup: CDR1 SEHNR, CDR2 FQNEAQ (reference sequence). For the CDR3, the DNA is TGTGCCAGCAGCCAACAGGAGTTAAATGAAAAACTGTTTTTT. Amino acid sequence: CASSQQELNEKLFF.

The CDR3 sequence: CASSVGDSGNTIYF. The CDR3 bases are TGTGCCAGCAGCGTAGGTGACTCTGGAAACACCATATATTTT. The J gene is TRBJ1-3, the V gene TRBV9; D not resolved. The CDR3 consists of 14 residues. The germline CDR1 and CDR2 sequences are SGDLS and YYNGEE. Deletions cut 0 bases from V and 0 bases from J, with 4 bases between.

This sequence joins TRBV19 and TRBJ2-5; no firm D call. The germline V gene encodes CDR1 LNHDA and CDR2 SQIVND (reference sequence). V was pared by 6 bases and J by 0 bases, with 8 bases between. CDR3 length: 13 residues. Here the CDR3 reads CASRFRYQETQYF. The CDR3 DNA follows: TGTGCCAGTAGGTTCCGGTACCAAGAGACCCAGTACTTC.

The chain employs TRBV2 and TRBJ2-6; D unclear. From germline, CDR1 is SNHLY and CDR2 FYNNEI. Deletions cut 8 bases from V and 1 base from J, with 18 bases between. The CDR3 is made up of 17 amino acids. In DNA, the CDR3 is TGTGCCAGCTCCCGGGCTAGTCCCGCTTCTGGGGCCAACGTCCTGACTTTC. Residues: CASSRASPASGANVLTF.

The CDR3 coding sequence is TGTGCCAGCAGGAACGTAGTTCTGGGGGGGGGCTACAACAATGAGCAGTTCTTC. It encodes CASRNVVLGGGYNNEQFF. V and J are TRBV2 and TRBJ2-1; weak D call: TRBD2 (7 bases). The CDR3 consists of 18 residues. The V end was cut by 6 bases, the J end by 5 bases, with 26 bases between. Germline V gene sequence: CDR1 SNHLY, CDR2 FYNNEI.

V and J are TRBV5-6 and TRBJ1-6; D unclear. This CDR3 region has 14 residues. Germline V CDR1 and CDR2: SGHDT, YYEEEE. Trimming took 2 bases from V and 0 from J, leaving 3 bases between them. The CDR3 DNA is TGTGCCAGCAGCTTCTACTCCTATAATTCACCCCTCCACTTT. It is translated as CASSFYSYNSPLHF.

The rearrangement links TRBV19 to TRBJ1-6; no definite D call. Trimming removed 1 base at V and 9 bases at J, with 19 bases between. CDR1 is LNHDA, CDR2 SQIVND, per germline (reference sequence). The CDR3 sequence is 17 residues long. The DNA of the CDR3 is TGTGCCAGTAGTATAGCGGGCGGGAAAACCGGTGGTTCACCCCTCCACTTT. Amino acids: CASSIAGGKTGGSPLHF.

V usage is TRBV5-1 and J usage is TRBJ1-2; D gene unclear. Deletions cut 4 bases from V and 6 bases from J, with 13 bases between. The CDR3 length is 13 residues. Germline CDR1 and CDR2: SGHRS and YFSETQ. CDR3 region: CASSTIDRDGYTF. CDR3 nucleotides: TGCGCCAGCAGCACCATCGACCGGGATGGCTACACCTTC.

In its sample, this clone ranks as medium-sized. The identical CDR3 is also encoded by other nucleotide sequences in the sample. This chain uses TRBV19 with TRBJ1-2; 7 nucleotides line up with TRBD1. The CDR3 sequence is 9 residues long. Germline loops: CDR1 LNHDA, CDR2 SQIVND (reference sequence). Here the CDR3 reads CATGPGYTF. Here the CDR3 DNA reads TGTGCGACAGGGCCAGGCTACACCTTC.

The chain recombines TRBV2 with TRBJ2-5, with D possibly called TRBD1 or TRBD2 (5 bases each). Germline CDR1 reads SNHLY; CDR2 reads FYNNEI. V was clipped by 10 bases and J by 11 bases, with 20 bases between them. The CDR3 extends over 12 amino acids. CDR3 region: CATSGRWGEQYF. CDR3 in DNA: TGTGCCACCTCGGGACGATGGGGTGAGCAGTACTTC.

CDR3: CASRGGGATNEKLFF. The CDR3 DNA sequence: TGTGCCAGCCGGGGCGGAGGGGCAACTAATGAAAAACTGTTTTTT. The gene calls are TRBV7-9 and TRBJ1-4; possibly TRBD1 for D (5 bases). Germline values: CDR1 SEHNR, CDR2 FQNEAQ (reference sequence). The CDR3 contains 15 residues. V lost 8 bases and J lost 0, with 13 bases in between. The complete variable domain, with remaining parts taken from reference TRBV7-9 and TRBJ1-4, reads DTGVSQNPRHKITKRGQNVTFRCDPISEHNRLYWYRQTLGQGPEFLTYFQNEAQLEKSRLLSDRFSAERPKGSFSTLEIQRTEQGDSAMYLCASRGGGATNEKLFFGSGTQLSVL.

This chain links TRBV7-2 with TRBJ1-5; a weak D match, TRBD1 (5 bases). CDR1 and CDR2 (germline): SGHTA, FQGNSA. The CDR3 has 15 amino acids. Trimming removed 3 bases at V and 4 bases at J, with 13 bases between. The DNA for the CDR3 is TGTGCCAGCAGCTTTCAGGGAAATACTAATCAGCCCCAGCATTTT. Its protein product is CASSFQGNTNQPQHF.

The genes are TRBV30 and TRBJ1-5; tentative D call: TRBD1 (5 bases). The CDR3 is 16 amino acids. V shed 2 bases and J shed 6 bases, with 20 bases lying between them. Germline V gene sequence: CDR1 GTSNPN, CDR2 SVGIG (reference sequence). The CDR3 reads CAWSNSAGLNGQPQHF. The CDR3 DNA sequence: TGTGCCTGGAGTAATAGCGCAGGGTTAAACGGTCAGCCCCAGCATTTT.

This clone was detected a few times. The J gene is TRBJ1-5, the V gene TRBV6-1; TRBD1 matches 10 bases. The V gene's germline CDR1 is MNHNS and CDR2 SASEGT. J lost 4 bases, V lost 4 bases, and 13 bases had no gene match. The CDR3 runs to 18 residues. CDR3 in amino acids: CASSVLFPDRGPNQPQHF. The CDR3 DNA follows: TGTGCCAGCAGTGTTCTTTTTCCCGACAGGGGGCCGAATCAGCCCCAGCATTTT.

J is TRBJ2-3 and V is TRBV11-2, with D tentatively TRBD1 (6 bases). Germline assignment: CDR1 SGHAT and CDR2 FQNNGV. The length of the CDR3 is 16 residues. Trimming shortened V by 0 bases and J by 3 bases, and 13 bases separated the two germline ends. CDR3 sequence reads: CASSLDGQGWTDTQYF. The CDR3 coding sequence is TGTGCCAGCAGCTTAGATGGGCAGGGGTGGACAGATACGCAGTATTTT.